Sequencing of this T cell receptor beta chain was carried out in a study of blood T cell repertoires in COVID-19. This clone was recorded once. The CDR3 totals 19 residues. TCRdb's copy holds only in-frame clones and misses some; the assay was immunoSEQ multiplex PCR. Altogether around 380,000 clones are present, about 87% being singletons, with the ten largest covering around 1.3%. The participants were between about 18 and 90 years old and came from 24 US areas. This chain joins TRBV12-1 and TRBJ1-4. TRBV12-1 is labeled a pseudogene. Sample: PBMCs or T cells enriched from blood (not recorded which). This receptor was obtained from a man in his thirties or forties who had recovered from COVID-19. The CDR3 sequence is CASRPPGTAPGRENEKLFF. In DNA form, the CDR3 reads TGTGCCAGCAGGCCCCCGGGGACGGCTCCTGGGAGGGAAAATGAAAAACTGTTTTTT.